This TCR beta chain was captured in a study of cytomegalovirus exposure and HLA in healthy donors. Study findings and constraints: A prior analysis recorded that most TCR beta V segments were productive about 87% or about 30% of the time. The study flagged some 170 TCR beta chains as cytomegalovirus-associated. With later analysis, a missense DCLRE1C variant became linked to TCR beta V- and J-gene trimming.

CDR1 is SGDLS, CDR2 YYNGEE, per germline. The CDR3 sequence is 14 residues long. Trimming took 0 bases from V and 2 from J, leaving 9 bases between them. This clone was seen more than once but under ten times. Its target is unknown. This PCR relied on a set of 60 Vbeta primers and 13 Jbeta primers. Sequencing used immunoSEQ multiplex PCR; TCRdb keeps in-frame clones, though not all of them. The sample records 100,000 to 120,000 clones, about 69% being singletons. These donors, healthy bone marrow donors, were studied. The sequence derives from a man in his forties in good health and CMV-seronegative. Sequenced sample: PBMCs. The chain recombines TRBV9 with TRBJ2-7; possibly TRBD2 for D (5 bases). The CDR3 is CASSVAGLPYEQYF. The CDR3 nucleotides read TGTGCCAGCAGCGTAGCTGGACTTCCCTACGAGCAGTACTTC. The whole variable domain, remainder taken from reference TRBV9 and TRBJ2-7, is DSGVTQTPKHLITATGQRVTLRCSPRSGDLSVYWYQQSLDQGLQFLIQYYNGEERAKGNILERFSAQQFPDLHSELNLSSLELGDSALYFCASSVAGLPYEQYFGPGTRLTVT.